This record looks at one T cell receptor beta chain sequence and its context. Antigen specificity is unknown. This entry belongs to a study of radiotherapy plus CTLA-4 blockade in lung cancer. Across the whole study: Among all patients, approximately 17% showed objective responses, while roughly 30% had disease control. Study findings and constraints: Researchers report tumor-derived TCR clones expanding in blood after radiotherapy plus ipilimumab.

Clones were read by immunoSEQ multiplex PCR, and TCRdb kept only the in-frame ones, dropping some. The sample lists some 70,000 clones, approximately 79% seen once, with more than 8.5% in the top ten. The length of the CDR3 is 16 residues. Germline CDR1 SEHNR, CDR2 FQNEAQ (reference sequence). V lost 5 bases and J 2 bases, leaving 17 bases between the germline ends. This sample comprised peripheral blood, obtained from a patient treated with radiotherapy plus ipilimumab. This sequence originates from a human donor with non-small cell lung cancer who had a complete response to radiotherapy plus ipilimumab. The genes are TRBV7-9 and TRBJ2-3, with a possible D match to TRBD1 (6 bases). CDR3 sequence: CASSPTQGKITDTQYF. The DNA for the CDR3 is TGTGCCAGCAGCCCGACGCAGGGGAAAATCACAGATACGCAGTATTTT.